Given below is one TCR beta chain in context. In the source study's methods: The authors estimated nucleated cell counts from reference gene primer amplification. TCRdb keeps only in-frame clones here, not all; method: immunoSEQ multiplex PCR. V and J calls and clone size are those listed in that table; D and trimming were worked out from the DNA. Among roughly 250,000 clones, 75% to 95% were seen once, and the ten largest hold around 1.8%. The CDR3 spans 16 residues. From germline, CDR1 is LNHDA and CDR2 SQIVND (reference sequence). Trimming took 3 bases from V and 5 from J; bases not matched to a gene: 9. This sample is drawn from a study of blood T cell repertoires in COVID-19. Study in general: Some COVID-19 samples were acute and others convalescent; all came from the United States, Italy and Spain. The analysed material was cDNA or gDNA that came from T cells, B-cell-depleted T cells, or PBMCs.

The V call is TRBV19, the J call TRBJ2-2, with 7 positions matching TRBD2. The sequence was collected from a young woman who had recovered from COVID-19. The sequencing input was PBMCs or T cells enriched from blood (not recorded which). DNA of the CDR3: TGTGCCAGTAGTATCTCCAGCGGGGTATTTACCGGGGAGCTGTTTTTT. Translated: CASSISSGVFTGELFF. Drawing the rest from reference TRBV19 and TRBJ2-2, the complete variable domain is DGGITQSPKYLFRKEGQNVTLSCEQNLNHDAMYWYRQDPGQGLRLIYYSQIVNDFQKGDIAEGYSVSREKKESFPLTVTSAQKNPTAFYLCASSISSGVFTGELFFGEGSRLTVL.